Below are 20 T cell receptor beta chains sequenced from a single sample in a study of cytomegalovirus exposure and HLA in healthy donors. It was with 60 Vbeta and 13 Jbeta primers that the PCR ran. Sequencing was performed with immunoSEQ multiplex PCR; in TCRdb, only in-frame clones are kept and a portion is missing. The table has more than 150,000 clones, just over 75% seen once. Sequenced sample: PBMCs. The source of these receptors is a young man in good health and CMV-seronegative.

Worth noting for this clone: Other DNA sequences from this sample encode an identical CDR3 as well. V and J are TRBV18 and TRBJ2-3, with 12 bases aligning to TRBD1. CDR1 is KGHSH and CDR2 is LQKENI in the germline V gene. V trimming: 0 bases; J trimming: 4 bases; junction bases outside the gene matches: 2. The CDR3 runs to 16 residues. The CDR3 DNA reads TGTGCCAGCTCACCACCGGGACAGGGGGCTGCAGATACGCAGTATTTT. This encodes CASSPPGQGAADTQYF.

The V and J genes are TRBV5-1 and TRBJ2-5, with 7 bases that match TRBD2. The DNA end is more similar to TRBJ2-7, so the J call may be wrong. The CDR3 has 13 amino acids. The V gene's germline CDR1 is SGHRS and CDR2 YFSETQ. CDR3 amino acids: CASSSLADYEQYF. The DNA of the CDR3 is TGCGCCAGCAGCTCCCTAGCGGACTACGAGCAGTACTTC.

The chain uses TRBV6-4 and TRBJ1-4; D may be TRBD1 (5 bases). The CDR3 has 15 amino acids. V lost 5 bases and J lost 5, with 15 bases in between. CDR1 and CDR2 from the germline V gene are MRHNA and SNTAGT. CDR3 DNA sequence: TGTGCCAGCAGTAAAACAGGAGCCTTAAATGAAAAACTGTTTTTT. The encoded protein is CASSKTGALNEKLFF.

The J gene is TRBJ2-7, the V gene TRBV18; 9 bases agree with TRBD2. The V segment lost 4 bases and the J segment 2 bases; nucleotides outside the gene matches: 6. The germline V gene has CDR1 KGHSH and CDR2 LQKENI. The CDR3 covers 15 residues. The chain's CDR3 is CASSLTSGSTYEQYF. The CDR3 region has the DNA TGTGCCAGCTCACTAACTAGCGGGTCAACCTACGAGCAGTACTTC. Complete variable domain (other parts from reference TRBV18 and TRBJ2-7): NAGVMQNPRHLVRRRGQEARLRCSPMKGHSHVYWYRQLPEEGLKFMVYLQKENIIDESGMPKERFSAEFPKEGPSILRIQQVVRGDSAAYFCASSLTSGSTYEQYFGPGTRLTVT.

The rearrangement uses TRBV9 and TRBJ2-7, with 10 positions matching TRBD2. This CDR3 is built from 14 residues. Per germline, CDR1 SGDLS and CDR2 YYNGEE. The trim removed 4 bases at V and 5 bases at J, leaving 6 bases unmatched. CDR3 nucleotides: TGTGCCAGCAGCTCCGGGACTAGCGCCCACGAGCAGTACTTC. Amino acid sequence: CASSSGTSAHEQYF. Together with reference TRBV9 and TRBJ2-7, the CDR3 gives the full variable domain: DSGVTQTPKHLITATGQRVTLRCSPRSGDLSVYWYQQSLDQGLQFLIQYYNGEERAKGNILERFSAQQFPDLHSELNLSSLELGDSALYFCASSSGTSAHEQYFGPGTRLTVT.

This chain uses TRBV6-5 with TRBJ2-5; TRBD2 matches at 8 bases. Germline CDR1 MNHEY, CDR2 SVGAGI. This CDR3 is built from 15 residues. V lost 4 bases and J lost 4; bases outside the gene matches: 8. For the CDR3, the DNA is TGTGCCAGCAGTTCCCATAGCGGGGTGGGAGAGACCCAGTACTTC. Translated, it gives CASSSHSGVGETQYF.

The chain uses TRBV30 and TRBJ1-2; weak D call: TRBD1 (6 bases). The CDR3 sequence is 13 residues long. In germline, CDR1 is GTSNPN, CDR2 SVGIG (reference sequence). Deletions cut 3 bases from V and 10 bases from J, with 18 bases between. CDR3 sequence: CAWSRGDSRDYTF. In DNA form, the CDR3 reads TGTGCCTGGAGCAGGGGCGACTCTAGGGACTACACCTTC.

The rearrangement uses TRBV7-2 and TRBJ1-4; TRBD1 agrees at 8 bases. The CDR3 length is 14 residues. V trimming: 5 bases; J trimming: 7 bases; junction bases outside the gene matches: 6. CDR1 is SGHTA and CDR2 is FQGNSA in the germline V gene. The CDR3 DNA reads TGTGCCAGCAGCACACGGACAGGGCCTGAAAAACTGTTTTTT. Its protein is CASSTRTGPEKLFF.

This rearrangement joins TRBV9 to TRBJ2-5, with 7 bases that match TRBD2. The junction had 6 bases not matched to a gene; V was cut back by 0 bases and J by 4 bases. CDR1 and CDR2 (germline): SGDLS, YYNGEE. The CDR3 has 15 amino acids. The CDR3 sequence: CASSVGAGVRETQYF. The CDR3, as DNA: TGTGCCAGCAGCGTAGGGGCGGGAGTACGAGAGACCCAGTACTTC. The full variable domain, with the rest looked up from reference TRBV9 and TRBJ2-5, is DSGVTQTPKHLITATGQRVTLRCSPRSGDLSVYWYQQSLDQGLQFLIQYYNGEERAKGNILERFSAQQFPDLHSELNLSSLELGDSALYFCASSVGAGVRETQYFGPGTRLLVL.

This chain uses TRBV18 with TRBJ2-1; a possible D gene is TRBD1 (5 bases). The CDR3 is made up of 13 amino acids. Trimming removed 1 base from V and 7 bases from J, with 8 bases in between. Germline CDR1 is KGHSH and CDR2 is LQKENI. The CDR3 DNA is TGTGCCAGCTCACCACAACAGGTGAATGAGCAGTTCTTC. This encodes CASSPQQVNEQFF.

The V gene is TRBV13, the J gene TRBJ2-1; D may be TRBD1 (5 bases). Per the germline V gene, CDR1 is PRHDT and CDR2 is FYEKMQ (reference sequence). The CDR3 has 15 amino acids. V lost 1 base, J lost 9 bases, and 16 bases lay in between. CDR3 DNA: TGTGCCAGCAGCTTAGAGGGTCTCATAAGGGGTGAGCAGTTCTTC. Translated: CASSLEGLIRGEQFF.

The chain links TRBV25-1 to TRBJ1-2; a possible D gene is TRBD1 (5 bases). The germline gives CDR1 MGHDK, CDR2 SYGVNS. Trimming left V 6 bases short and J 5 bases short, with 16 bases between. The CDR3 has 14 amino acids. The CDR3 DNA follows: TGTGCCAGCAGACCTCCAGGGACTCGGTATGGCTACACCTTC. Its protein is CASRPPGTRYGYTF.

The rearrangement links TRBV5-1 to TRBJ1-3; 8 bases fit TRBD1. This CDR3 has 14 amino acids. Trimming took 4 bases from V and 4 from J; bases not matched to a gene: 4. CDR1 is SGHRS and CDR2 is YFSETQ in the germline V gene. CDR3 residues: CASSGGTGGNTIYF. CDR3 DNA: TGCGCCAGCAGCGGGGGGACAGGCGGAAACACCATATATTTT.

The chain couples TRBV7-2 to TRBJ2-1, with 10 bases fitting TRBD2. CDR3 length equals 15 residues. Germline V gene sequence: CDR1 SGHTA, CDR2 FQGNSA. With V trimmed by 4 bases and J by 7 bases, 7 bases remained unmatched. CDR3 region: CASSSSSGGQNEQFF. The CDR3 nucleotides are TGTGCCAGCAGCTCCTCTAGCGGGGGTCAAAATGAGCAGTTCTTC.

The CDR3 DNA follows: TGTGCCAGCAGTGCCGACAGGGGGTTAGCCCAGTACTTC. This sequence encodes CASSADRGLAQYF. The chain combines TRBV25-1 with TRBJ2-5; TRBD1 agrees at 9 bases. The CDR3 extends over 13 amino acids. V shed 4 bases and J 9 bases; nucleotides not matched to a gene: 6. CDR1 is MGHDK, CDR2 SYGVNS, per germline.

The chain is built from TRBV19 and TRBJ2-1; 7 bases are shared with TRBD2. This CDR3 contains 17 residues. J was trimmed by 5 bases and V by 7 bases; bases with no gene match: 17. CDR1 and CDR2 from the germline V gene are LNHDA and SQIVND (reference sequence). The CDR3 DNA follows: TGTGCCAGTATGGGCGGGAGAGGGAACTACTTGGACAATGAGCAGTTCTTC. This sequence encodes CASMGGRGNYLDNEQFF.

The chain uses TRBV4-3 and TRBJ2-1; 10 nucleotides line up with TRBD2. Germline V gene sequence: CDR1 LGHNA, CDR2 YSLEER. This CDR3 has 15 residues. J gave up 9 bases and V 3 bases, and 8 bases lay outside the gene matches. CDR3 nucleotide sequence: TGCGCCAGCAGCCAGTTCAGCGGGGGGGCCGGTGAGCAGTTCTTC. Protein product: CASSQFSGGAGEQFF.

This clone appeared once. CDR3 sequence reads: CASRPPGGWVNEQFF. DNA for the CDR3: TGTGCCAGTAGACCCCCCGGGGGTTGGGTCAATGAGCAGTTCTTC. This sequence joins TRBV19 and TRBJ2-1; D might be TRBD2 (6 bases). CDR3 length: 15 residues. Trimming removed 6 bases at V and 6 bases at J, with 18 bases between. Germline-derived CDR1 and CDR2 are LNHDA and SQIVND (reference sequence).

The chain is built from TRBV30 and TRBJ1-4; maybe TRBD1 (6 bases). CDR3 size: 14 residues. V dropped 1 base and J dropped 3 bases, with 9 bases sitting between them. In germline, CDR1 is GTSNPN, CDR2 SVGIG (reference sequence). CDR3 in DNA: TGTGCCTGGAGTGAGGGACACCCTAATGAAAAACTGTTTTTT. Its translation is CAWSEGHPNEKLFF. The entire variable domain, with the rest obtained from reference TRBV30 and TRBJ1-4, is as follows: SQTIHQWPATLVQPVGSPLSLECTVEGTSNPNLYWYRQAAGRGLQLLFYSVGIGQISSEVPQNLSASRPQDRQFILSSKKLLLSDSGFYLCAWSEGHPNEKLFFGSGTQLSVL.

The chain employs TRBV2 and TRBJ2-3; a possible D gene is TRBD2 (7 bases). This CDR3 comprises 17 residues. Trimming stripped 7 bases from V and 2 bases from J, with 22 bases between. CDR1 SNHLY and CDR2 FYNNEI come from the germline V gene. This chain's CDR3 is CASKGGSGGRFTDTQYF. CDR3 bases: TGTGCCAGCAAGGGAGGGTCCGGGGGGCGTTTCACAGATACGCAGTATTTT.